This T cell receptor beta chain was captured in a study of T cell changes during pregnancy in multiple sclerosis. Method: immunoSEQ multiplex PCR; TCRdb's copy keeps in-frame clones and lacks some. The sample shows roughly 40,000 clones, approximately 90% of them seen only once. This sample comprised CD4+ T cells from peripheral blood mononuclear cells, obtained before pregnancy. This TCR derives from a female donor with multiple sclerosis, enrolled in a pregnancy study.

The CDR3 region has the DNA TGTGCCAGCAGCGTAGGGGACAGCGTCGTTCAGCCCCAGCATTTT. This translates into CASSVGDSVVQPQHF. This chain connects TRBV9 to TRBJ1-5, with 7 bases that match TRBD1. The ends lost 0 bases at V and 6 bases at J; junction bases unmatched: 6. Germline V gives CDR1 SGDLS, CDR2 YYNGEE. This CDR3 spans 15 amino acids.